This entry lists 11 T cell receptor beta chains sequenced from one sample in a study of long-term antiretroviral therapy in people with HIV. The assay used was immunoSEQ (version v3.0), run at survey level. Sequencing used immunoSEQ multiplex PCR; TCRdb keeps in-frame clones, though not all of them. Here the sample spans 20,000 to 30,000 clones, around 83% being singletons. The sequencing used unsorted PBMCs, collected 0.7 years before starting antiretroviral therapy. Source of these receptors: a man younger than 45 with HIV.

In DNA, the CDR3 is TGTGCCACCAGCAGAGAGGCAGGGAGCTCCTATAATTCACCCCTCCACTTT. It encodes CATSREAGSSYNSPLHF. The gene calls are TRBV15 and TRBJ1-6; D possibly corresponds to TRBD1 (5 bases). The CDR3 covers 17 residues. V gave up 0 bases and J gave up 0 bases, with 9 bases separating them. Per the germline V gene, CDR1 is LNHNV and CDR2 is YYDKDF (reference sequence).

The chain couples TRBV4-1 to TRBJ2-7, with 7 nucleotides matching TRBD1. Germline CDR1 and CDR2: MGHRA and YSYEKL. V shed 0 bases, J shed 3 bases, and the junction held 5 bases outside the gene matches. The CDR3 sequence is 15 residues long. CDR3 sequence: CASSQDGTAFYEQYF. CDR3 bases: TGCGCCAGCAGCCAAGATGGGACAGCCTTCTACGAGCAGTACTTC.

The chain combines TRBV5-1 with TRBJ1-1; D is perhaps TRBD1 (6 bases). CDR1 and CDR2 from the germline V gene are SGHRS and YFSETQ. The CDR3 loop spans 14 amino acids. Trimming removed 4 bases at V and 7 bases at J, with 17 bases between. Written as DNA, the CDR3 is TGCGCCAGCAGCACGGGGAGGGGGGCTGGTGAAGCTTTCTTT. Protein: CASSTGRGAGEAFF.

The J gene is TRBJ2-3, the V gene TRBV27; 8 nucleotides match TRBD2. There are 16 residues in the CDR3. The germline CDR1 and CDR2 sequences are MNHEY and SMNVEV (reference sequence). After removal of 5 bases from V and 4 bases from J, the junction contained 11 bases not matched to a gene. The CDR3 spells CASSPEGLVQADTQYF. In DNA, the CDR3 is TGTGCCAGCAGTCCTGAGGGACTAGTTCAAGCAGATACGCAGTATTTT.

The genes are TRBV5-5 and TRBJ2-7; D is undetermined. The V end was cut by 4 bases, the J end by 2 bases, with 7 bases between. The CDR3 is 12 amino acids. Germline CDR1 is SGHKS and CDR2 is YYEKEE (reference sequence). The CDR3 reads CASSPAPYEQYF. The CDR3 region has the DNA TGTGCCAGCAGCCCCGCCCCCTACGAGCAGTACTTC.

This sequence joins TRBV2 and TRBJ2-7, with a weak D call TRBD2 (6 bases). V gave up 7 bases and J gave up 1 base, with 11 bases separating them. The V gene's germline CDR1 is SNHLY and CDR2 FYNNEI. This CDR3 region has 13 residues. CDR3 sequence: CASMARGSYEQYF. CDR3 DNA: TGTGCCAGCATGGCACGGGGGTCCTACGAGCAGTACTTC.

In DNA form, the CDR3 reads TGTGCCAGCACAGGGGGCTGGGACACTGAAGCTTTCTTT. The encoded protein is CASTGGWDTEAFF. The rearrangement uses TRBV6-6 and TRBJ1-1, with 8 bases matching TRBD1. J was trimmed by 3 bases and V by 7 bases; bases with no gene match: 4. CDR1 MNHNY and CDR2 SVGAGI come from the germline V gene (reference sequence). This CDR3 has 13 residues.

This clone was picked up a small number of times. V and J are TRBV7-8 and TRBJ1-4; the D is unclear. The germline gives CDR1 SGHVS, CDR2 FQNEAQ. V was cut by 1 base and J by 0 bases, with 9 bases left in between. The CDR3 runs 16 residues. CDR3: CASSLEGRATNEKLFF. CDR3 nucleotides: TGTGCCAGCAGCTTAGAGGGCCGAGCAACTAATGAAAAACTGTTTTTT.

Points on this clone: Germline is not matched at one junction end, which may reflect a read error. The V and J genes are TRBV5-8 and TRBJ1-5; possible D gene TRBD1, 6 bases. CDR1 SGHTS and CDR2 YDEGEE come from the germline V gene. This CDR3 region has 18 residues. The CDR3 coding sequence is TGTGCCAGCAGCTTGGGTCCGGGACTCCCAGGGGCGAATCTGCCCCAGCATTTT. This encodes CASSLGPGLPGANLPQHF. Using reference TRBV5-8 and TRBJ1-5 for the parts outside the CDR3, the full variable domain is EAGVTQSPTHLIKTRGQQATLRCSPISGHTSVYWYQQALGLGLQFLLWYDEGEERNRGNFPPRFSGRQFPNYSSELNVNALELEDSALYLCASSLGPGLPGANLPQHFGDGTRLSIL.

The rearrangement links TRBV30 to TRBJ1-3; D call uncertain. The V end lost 1 base, the J end lost 4 bases, and 8 bases lay between the germline ends. The CDR3 is made up of 13 amino acids. The germline V gene encodes CDR1 GTSNPN and CDR2 SVGIG (reference sequence). The DNA of the CDR3 is TGTGCCTGGAGTGAGGGTTTCGGAAACACCATATATTTT. Protein: CAWSEGFGNTIYF.

The chain combines TRBV28 with TRBJ1-4; 8 positions agree with TRBD1. Germline CDR1 and CDR2: MDHEN and SYDVKM. The J segment lost 4 bases and the V segment lost 3 bases, leaving 7 bases of the junction unmatched. The CDR3 is 16 residues long. Here the CDR3 DNA reads TGTGCCAGCAGTTTCCTGCAGGGGGCAGGTAATGAAAAACTGTTTTTT. Its translation: CASSFLQGAGNEKLFF.